A single TCR beta chain is shown here with its context. This clonotype has just a few counts. No antigen is known for it. Per-base qualities were not stored, and no clone one base away is much larger. To prepare the library, 5' RACE was applied. Instrument on record: Illumina HiSeq 2500. A second roughly 7 to 11 cycle PCR used a sample-barcoded 5' primer and a J-beta primer mix. A unique molecular identifier was introduced onto each TCR beta cDNA molecule by a template-switch 5' adaptor carrying 12 random nucleotides. Each sample yielded at least 2.5 million CDR3-containing paired-end reads. The Mint cDNA synthesis kit, primed by a TRBC-specific oligonucleotide, was used to synthesize first-strand cDNA from all RNA. Following uracil-DNA glycosylase treatment, a first 18-cycle PCR with universal primers M1SS and BC2_uni_R was performed on all cDNA. Under the source paper's analysis protocol: Each sample was normalized by randomly selecting 1 million high-quality reads, each carrying a distinct molecular identifier. Instead of being binned into consensus sequences, reads that shared molecular identifiers were thrown out. CDR3 identification, clonotype clustering and error correction used MiTCR with a Q25 quality threshold and the strictest error-elimination algorithm. A nonparametric unseen species model with Euler transformation was used to estimate a lower bound on total TCR beta diversity. TCRdb trimmed public reads at Q25 via fastp, called clones via MiXCR and kept in-frame beta chains. Entries are consolidated by CDR3 protein sequence, retaining the most common genes and DNA. These V and J calls derive from TCRdb rather than the authors' analysis. The table for this sample lists roughly 1,800,000 distinct CDR3 sequences; about 49% of them were counted only once. Together, the top ten hold more than 2% of the sample.

The CDR3 contains 15 residues, cysteine and phenylalanine counted. Only the CDR3 region is kept as DNA, spanning 45 bases read in frame from base 1. CDR1 and CDR2 are read off the germline V gene as MDHEN and SYDVKM. The trim is 8 bases for V and 0 bases for J, with a gap of 16 bases between the germline ends. This sample is drawn from a study of blood T cells in healthy people across ages (dated by TCRdb to between 2014 and 2017). Turning to the overall study: In model experiments, template switching captured roughly one uniquely barcoded TCR beta cDNA molecule for every two T cells. Donors were grouped into four age groups: young (average approximately 15 years), middle-aged (39), aged (around 60) and long-lived (approximately 81). The study analyzed two additional independent replicas of 1 million unique cDNA reads from the same blood draw for two donors, one aged 18 to 30 and one aged 80 or older. To avoid experimental bias, donors of different ages were distributed randomly across sequencing lanes. Age-related changes in TCR beta repertoire diversity were measured in the study by deep sequencing normalized with unique cDNA molecular identifiers.

Systemically healthy Caucasian individuals from Russia, around 38 in total and aged roughly 6 to 95 years, were included as donors. Each donor gave ten milliliters of peripheral blood, drawn into EDTA-treated Vacutainer tubes. Ficoll-Paque density-gradient centrifugation was used to isolate PBMCs, with at least 7 million per sample. Trizol reagent was used to extract total RNA from PBMCs, with at least 5 micrograms per sample. For every donor, flow cytometry on a PBMC aliquot measured the percentage of naive CD45RAhigh/CD27high T cells. The paper as a whole reports these results and caveats: Because donor CMV infection status was unknown, age-related changes in expanded clonotypes were potentially confounded. Estimates of total diversity from one million sequenced T cells were regarded as lower bounds and underestimates. Observed TCR beta diversity per million T cells fell roughly linearly with age, and a significant reduction was already apparent by age about 43. Compared with the aged group, more naive CD4+ T cells, fewer expanded clones and increased TCR diversity were shown by the long-lived group, suggesting age selection. Observed TCR beta diversity correlated strongly with the percentage of naive T cells measured by flow cytometry. Since profiling was done on bulk unsorted PBMCs, naive and antigen-experienced compartments could not be conclusively compared.

The chain employs TRBV28 and TRBJ2-5; a weak D assignment points to TRBD2 (7 bases agree). Sequencing input: blood. This receptor was taken from a woman aged 40 to 49 in good health. The CDR3 has the sequence CASAKRGGDQETQYF. The DNA sequence follows: TGTGCCAGCGCTAAACGAGGGGGGGACCAAGAGACCCAGTACTTC.